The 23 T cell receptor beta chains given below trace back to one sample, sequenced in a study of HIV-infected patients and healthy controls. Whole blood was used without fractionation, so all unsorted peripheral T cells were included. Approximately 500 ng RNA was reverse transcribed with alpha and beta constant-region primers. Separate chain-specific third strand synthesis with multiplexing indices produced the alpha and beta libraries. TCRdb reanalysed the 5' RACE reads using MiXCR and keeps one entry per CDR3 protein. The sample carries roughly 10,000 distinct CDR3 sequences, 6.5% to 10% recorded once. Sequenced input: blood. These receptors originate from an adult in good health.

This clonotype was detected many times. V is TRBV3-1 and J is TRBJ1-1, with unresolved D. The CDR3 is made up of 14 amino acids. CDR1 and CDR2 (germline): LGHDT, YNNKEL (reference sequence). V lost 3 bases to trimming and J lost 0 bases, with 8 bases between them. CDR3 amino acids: CASSQDRLNTEAFF. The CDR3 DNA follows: TGTGCCAGCAGCCAGGACCGGCTGAACACTGAAGCTTTCTTT.

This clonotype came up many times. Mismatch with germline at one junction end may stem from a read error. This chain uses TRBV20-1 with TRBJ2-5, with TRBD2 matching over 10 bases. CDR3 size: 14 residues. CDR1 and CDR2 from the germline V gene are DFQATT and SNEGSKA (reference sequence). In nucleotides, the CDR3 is TGCAGTGCCCCGGCAGCGGGGGGGCAAGGGACCCAGTACTTC. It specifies CSAPAAGGQGTQYF.

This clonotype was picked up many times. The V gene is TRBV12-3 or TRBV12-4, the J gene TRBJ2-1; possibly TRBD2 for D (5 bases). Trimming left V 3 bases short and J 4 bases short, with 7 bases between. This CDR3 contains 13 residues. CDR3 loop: CASSFWTYNEQFF. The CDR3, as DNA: TGTGCCAGCAGTTTCTGGACTTACAATGAGCAGTTCTTC.

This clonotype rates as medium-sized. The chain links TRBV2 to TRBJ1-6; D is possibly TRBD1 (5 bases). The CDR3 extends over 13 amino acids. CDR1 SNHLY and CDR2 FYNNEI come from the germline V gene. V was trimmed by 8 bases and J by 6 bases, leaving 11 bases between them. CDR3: CASGDRFNSPLHF. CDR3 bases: TGTGCCAGCGGAGACAGATTTAATTCACCCCTCCACTTT.

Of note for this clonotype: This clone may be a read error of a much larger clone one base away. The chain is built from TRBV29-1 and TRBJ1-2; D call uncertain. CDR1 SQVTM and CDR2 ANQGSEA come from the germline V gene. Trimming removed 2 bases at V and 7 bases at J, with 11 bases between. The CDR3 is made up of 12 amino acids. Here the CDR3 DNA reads TGCAGCGTTGAAATGGGCGACTGTGGCTACACCTTC. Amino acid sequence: CSVEMGDCGYTF.

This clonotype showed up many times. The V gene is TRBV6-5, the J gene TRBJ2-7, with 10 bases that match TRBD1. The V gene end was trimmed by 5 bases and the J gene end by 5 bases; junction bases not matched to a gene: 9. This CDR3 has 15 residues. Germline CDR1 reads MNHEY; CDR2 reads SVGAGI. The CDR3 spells CASSGPGTGVHEQYF. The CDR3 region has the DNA TGTGCCAGCAGTGGACCGGGGACAGGGGTCCACGAGCAGTACTTC.

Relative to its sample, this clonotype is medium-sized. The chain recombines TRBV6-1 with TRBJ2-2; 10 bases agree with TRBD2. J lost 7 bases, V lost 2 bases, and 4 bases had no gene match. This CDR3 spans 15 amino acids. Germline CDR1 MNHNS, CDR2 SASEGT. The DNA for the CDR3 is TGTGCCAGCAGTGAACTAGCGGGGGAAGTCGGGGAGCTGTTTTTT. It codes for CASSELAGEVGELFF.

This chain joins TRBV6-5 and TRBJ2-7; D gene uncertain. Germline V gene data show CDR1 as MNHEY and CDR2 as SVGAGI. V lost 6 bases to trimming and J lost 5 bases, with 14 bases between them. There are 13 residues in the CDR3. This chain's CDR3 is CASSPNSQNEQYF. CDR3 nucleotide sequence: TGTGCCAGCAGCCCAAACTCCCAGAACGAGCAGTACTTC.

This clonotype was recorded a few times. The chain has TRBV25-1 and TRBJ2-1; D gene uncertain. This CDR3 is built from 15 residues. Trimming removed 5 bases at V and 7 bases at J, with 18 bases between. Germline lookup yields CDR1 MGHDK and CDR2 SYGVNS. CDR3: CASSRPGLGLNEQFF. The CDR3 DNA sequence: TGTGCCAGCAGTCGGCCGGGTCTGGGATTAAATGAGCAGTTCTTC. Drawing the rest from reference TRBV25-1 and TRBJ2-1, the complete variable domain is EADIYQTPRYLVIGTGKKITLECSQTMGHDKMYWYQQDPGMELHLIHYSYGVNSTEKGDLSSESTVSRIRTEHFPLTLESARPSHTSQYLCASSRPGLGLNEQFFGPGTRLTVL.

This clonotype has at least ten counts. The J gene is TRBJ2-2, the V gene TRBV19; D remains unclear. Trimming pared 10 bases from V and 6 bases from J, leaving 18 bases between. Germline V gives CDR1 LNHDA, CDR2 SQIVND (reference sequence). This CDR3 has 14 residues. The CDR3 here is CATSPVGQPGELFF. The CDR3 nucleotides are TGTGCCACCTCCCCTGTCGGGCAGCCCGGGGAGCTGTTTTTT.

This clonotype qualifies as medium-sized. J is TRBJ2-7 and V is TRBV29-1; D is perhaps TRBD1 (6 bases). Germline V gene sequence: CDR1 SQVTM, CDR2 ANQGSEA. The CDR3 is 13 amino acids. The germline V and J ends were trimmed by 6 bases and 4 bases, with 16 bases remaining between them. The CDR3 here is CSVKAGGGYEQYF. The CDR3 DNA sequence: TGCAGCGTAAAAGCTGGGGGCGGATACGAGCAGTACTTC.

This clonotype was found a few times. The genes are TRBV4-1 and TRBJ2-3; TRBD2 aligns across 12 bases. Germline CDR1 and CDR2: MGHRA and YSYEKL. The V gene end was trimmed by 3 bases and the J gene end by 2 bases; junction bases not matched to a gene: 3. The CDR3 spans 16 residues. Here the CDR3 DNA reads TGCGCCAGCAGCCACGGACTAGCGGGGTTCACAGATACGCAGTATTTT. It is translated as CASSHGLAGFTDTQYF.

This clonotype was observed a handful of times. The CDR3 is CASSQGPGAHYEQYF. CDR3 bases: TGTGCCAGCAGCCAAGGCCCGGGAGCACACTACGAGCAGTACTTC. V is TRBV3-1 and J is TRBJ2-7; possible D gene TRBD2, 6 bases. Germline V gene data show CDR1 as LGHDT and CDR2 as YNNKEL (reference sequence). The CDR3 consists of 15 residues. V was shortened by 1 base and J by 3 bases, with 13 bases between the two germline ends.

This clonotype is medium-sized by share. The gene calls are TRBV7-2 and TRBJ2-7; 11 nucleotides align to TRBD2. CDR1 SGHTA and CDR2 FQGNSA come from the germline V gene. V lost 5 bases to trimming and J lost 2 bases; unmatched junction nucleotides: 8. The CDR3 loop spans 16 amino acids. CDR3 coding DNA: TGTGCCAGCAGCCATAGTAGCGGGGGGGGACCCTACGAGCAGTACTTC. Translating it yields CASSHSSGGGPYEQYF.

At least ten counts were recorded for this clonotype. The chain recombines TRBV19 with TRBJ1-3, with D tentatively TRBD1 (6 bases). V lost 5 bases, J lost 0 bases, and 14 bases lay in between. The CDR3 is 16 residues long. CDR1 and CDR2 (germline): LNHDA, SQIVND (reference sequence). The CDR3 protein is CASSRDNDNSGNTIYF. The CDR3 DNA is TGTGCCAGTAGTCGGGACAATGACAACTCTGGAAACACCATATATTTT.

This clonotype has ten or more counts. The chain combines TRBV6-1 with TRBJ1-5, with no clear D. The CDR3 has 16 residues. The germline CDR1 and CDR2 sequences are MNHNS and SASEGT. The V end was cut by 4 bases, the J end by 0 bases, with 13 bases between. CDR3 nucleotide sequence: TGTGCCAGCAGTGGGGCAGAAAGTTATAGCAATCAGCCCCAGCATTTT. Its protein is CASSGAESYSNQPQHF.

CDR3 coding DNA: TGTGCCTGCCAACCCTCCGGGACAGGGGATGAAAAACTGTTTTTT. It specifies CACQPSGTGDEKLFF. V gene TRBV6-5 combines with J gene TRBJ1-4; TRBD1 aligns across 10 bases. Germline lookup yields CDR1 MNHEY and CDR2 SVGAGI. This CDR3 has 15 amino acids. V shed 11 bases, J shed 6 bases, and the junction held 12 bases outside the gene matches.

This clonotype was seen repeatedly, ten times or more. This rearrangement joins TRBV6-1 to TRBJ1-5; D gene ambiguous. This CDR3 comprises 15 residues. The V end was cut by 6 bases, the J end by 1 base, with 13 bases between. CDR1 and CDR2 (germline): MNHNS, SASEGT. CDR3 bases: TGTGCCAGCAGCCACAGTTTGGAGAGCAATCAGCCCCAGCATTTT. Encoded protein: CASSHSLESNQPQHF.

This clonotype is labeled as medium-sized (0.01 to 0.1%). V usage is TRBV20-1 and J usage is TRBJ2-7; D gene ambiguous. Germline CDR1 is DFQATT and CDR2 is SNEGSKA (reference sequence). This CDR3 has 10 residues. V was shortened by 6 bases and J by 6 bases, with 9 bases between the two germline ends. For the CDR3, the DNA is TGCAGTGCGACCCCTAGCGAGCAGTACTTC. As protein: CSATPSEQYF.

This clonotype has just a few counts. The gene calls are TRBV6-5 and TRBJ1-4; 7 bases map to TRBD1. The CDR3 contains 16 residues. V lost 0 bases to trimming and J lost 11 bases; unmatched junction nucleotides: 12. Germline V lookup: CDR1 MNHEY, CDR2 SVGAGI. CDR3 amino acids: CASSYSEETGKRKLFF. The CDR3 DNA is TGTGCCAGCAGTTACTCAGAAGAGACAGGGAAGAGGAAACTGTTTTTT.

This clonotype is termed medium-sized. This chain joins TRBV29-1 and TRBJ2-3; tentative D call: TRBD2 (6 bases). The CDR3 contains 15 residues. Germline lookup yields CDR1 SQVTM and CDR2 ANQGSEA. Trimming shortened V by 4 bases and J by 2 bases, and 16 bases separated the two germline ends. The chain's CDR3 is CSVVPRDSFTDTQYF. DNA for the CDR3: TGCAGCGTTGTGCCCCGGGACTCCTTCACAGATACGCAGTATTTT.

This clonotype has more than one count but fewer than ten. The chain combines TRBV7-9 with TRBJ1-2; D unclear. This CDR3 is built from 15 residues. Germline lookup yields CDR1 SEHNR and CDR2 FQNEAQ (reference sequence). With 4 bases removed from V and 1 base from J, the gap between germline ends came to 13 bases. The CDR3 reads CASSSQTVDNYGYTF. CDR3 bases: TGTGCCAGCAGCTCCCAAACAGTGGATAACTATGGCTACACCTTC.

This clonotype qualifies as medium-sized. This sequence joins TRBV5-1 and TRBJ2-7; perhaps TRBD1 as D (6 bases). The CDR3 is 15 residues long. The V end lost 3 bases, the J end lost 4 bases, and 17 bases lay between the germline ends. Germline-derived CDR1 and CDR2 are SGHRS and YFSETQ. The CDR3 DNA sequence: TGCGCCAGCAGCTCCGAAGCAACTACAGGGTACGAGCAGTACTTC. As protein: CASSSEATTGYEQYF.